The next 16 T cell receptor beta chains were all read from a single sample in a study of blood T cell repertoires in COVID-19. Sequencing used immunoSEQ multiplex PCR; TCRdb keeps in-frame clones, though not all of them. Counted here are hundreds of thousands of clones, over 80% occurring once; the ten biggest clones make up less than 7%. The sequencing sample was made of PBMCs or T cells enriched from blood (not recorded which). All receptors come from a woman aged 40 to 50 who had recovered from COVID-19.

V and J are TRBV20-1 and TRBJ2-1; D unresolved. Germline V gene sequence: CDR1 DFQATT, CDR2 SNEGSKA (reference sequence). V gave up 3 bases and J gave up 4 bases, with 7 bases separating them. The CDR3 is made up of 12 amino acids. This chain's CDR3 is CSASKEYNEQFF. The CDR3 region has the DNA TGCAGTGCTAGTAAAGAGTACAATGAGCAGTTCTTC.

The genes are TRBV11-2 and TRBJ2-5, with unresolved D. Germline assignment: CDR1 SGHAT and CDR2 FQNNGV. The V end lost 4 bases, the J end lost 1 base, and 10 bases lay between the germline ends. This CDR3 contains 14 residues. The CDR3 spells CASSSLKAQETQYF. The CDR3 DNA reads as TGTGCCAGCAGCTCGTTGAAAGCCCAAGAGACCCAGTACTTC. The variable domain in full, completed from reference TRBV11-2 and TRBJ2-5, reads EAGVAQSPRYKIIEKRQSVAFWCNPISGHATLYWYQQILGQGPKLLIQFQNNGVVDDSQLPKDRFSAERLKGVDSTLKIQPAKLEDSAVYLCASSSLKAQETQYFGPGTRLLVL.

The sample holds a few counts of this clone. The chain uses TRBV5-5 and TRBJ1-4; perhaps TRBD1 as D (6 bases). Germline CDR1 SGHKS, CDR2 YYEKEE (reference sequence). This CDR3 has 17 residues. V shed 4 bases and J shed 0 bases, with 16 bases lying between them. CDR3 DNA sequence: TGTGCCAGCAGCCGGAGAGTGGACAGAGCAACTAATGAAAAACTGTTTTTT. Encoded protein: CASSRRVDRATNEKLFF. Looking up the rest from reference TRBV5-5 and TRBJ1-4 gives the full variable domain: DAGVTQSPTHLIKTRGQQVTLRCSPISGHKSVSWYQQVLGQGPQFIFQYYEKEERGRGNFPDRFSARQFPNYSSELNVNALLLGDSALYLCASSRRVDRATNEKLFFGSGTQLSVL.

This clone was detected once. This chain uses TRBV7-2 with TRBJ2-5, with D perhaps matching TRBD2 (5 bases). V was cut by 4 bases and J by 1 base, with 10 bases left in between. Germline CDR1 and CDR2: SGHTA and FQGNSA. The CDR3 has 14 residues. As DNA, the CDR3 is TGTGCCAGCAGCTGGAACGGGGTCCAAGAGACCCAGTACTTC. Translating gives CASSWNGVQETQYF.

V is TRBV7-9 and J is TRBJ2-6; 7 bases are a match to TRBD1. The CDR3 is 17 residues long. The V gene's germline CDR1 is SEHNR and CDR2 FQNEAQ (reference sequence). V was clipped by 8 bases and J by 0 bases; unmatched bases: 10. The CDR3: CASGGTGATSGANVLTF. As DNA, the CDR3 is TGTGCCAGCGGCGGAACAGGGGCCACCTCTGGGGCCAACGTCCTGACTTTC. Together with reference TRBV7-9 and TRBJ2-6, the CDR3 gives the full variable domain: DTGVSQNPRHKITKRGQNVTFRCDPISEHNRLYWYRQTLGQGPEFLTYFQNEAQLEKSRLLSDRFSAERPKGSFSTLEIQRTEQGDSAMYLCASGGTGATSGANVLTFGAGSRLTVL.

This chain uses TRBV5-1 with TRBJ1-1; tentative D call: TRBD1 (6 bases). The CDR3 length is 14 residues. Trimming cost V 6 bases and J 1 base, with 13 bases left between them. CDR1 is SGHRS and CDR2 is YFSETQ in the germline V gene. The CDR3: CASTRVRGNTEAFF. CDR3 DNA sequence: TGCGCCAGCACACGCGTCAGGGGGAACACTGAAGCTTTCTTT.

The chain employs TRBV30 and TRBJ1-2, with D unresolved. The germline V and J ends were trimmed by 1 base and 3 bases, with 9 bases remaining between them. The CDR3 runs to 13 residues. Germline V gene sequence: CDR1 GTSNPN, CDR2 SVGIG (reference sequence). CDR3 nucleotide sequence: TGTGCCTGGAGTGCCGATGAGGACTATGGCTACACCTTC. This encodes CAWSADEDYGYTF.

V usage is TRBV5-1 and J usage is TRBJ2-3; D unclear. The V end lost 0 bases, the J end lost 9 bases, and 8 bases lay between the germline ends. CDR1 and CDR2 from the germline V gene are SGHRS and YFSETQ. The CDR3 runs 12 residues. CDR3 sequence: CASSLARSTQYF. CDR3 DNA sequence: TGCGCCAGCAGCTTGGCCCGGTCGACGCAGTATTTT.

CDR3 residues: CASSNSGRGGDTQYF. In nucleotides, the CDR3 is TGTGCCAGCAGCAACAGCGGGAGAGGAGGAGATACGCAGTATTTT. V is TRBV9 and J is TRBJ2-3; TRBD2 aligns across 8 bases. Trimming removed 4 bases from V and 5 bases from J; junction bases left unmatched: 9. There are 15 residues in the CDR3. Germline CDR1 SGDLS, CDR2 YYNGEE.

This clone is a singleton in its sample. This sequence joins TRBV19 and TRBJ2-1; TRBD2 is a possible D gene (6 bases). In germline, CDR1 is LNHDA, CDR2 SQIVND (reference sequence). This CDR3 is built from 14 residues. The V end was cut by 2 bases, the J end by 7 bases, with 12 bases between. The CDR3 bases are TGTGCCAGTAGTATAACGGGACGGGGGAATGAGCAGTTCTTC. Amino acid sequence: CASSITGRGNEQFF.

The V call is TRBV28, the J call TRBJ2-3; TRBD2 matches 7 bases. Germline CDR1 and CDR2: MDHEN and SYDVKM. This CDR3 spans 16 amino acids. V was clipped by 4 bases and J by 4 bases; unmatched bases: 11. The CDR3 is CASSSFGASGSDTQYF. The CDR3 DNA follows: TGTGCCAGCAGTTCGTTCGGGGCTAGCGGATCAGATACGCAGTATTTT.

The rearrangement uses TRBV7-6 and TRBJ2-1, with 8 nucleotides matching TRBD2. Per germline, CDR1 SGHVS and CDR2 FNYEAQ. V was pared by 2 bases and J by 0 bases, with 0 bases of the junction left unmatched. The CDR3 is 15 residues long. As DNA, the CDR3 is TGTGCCAGCAGCTTAAGCGGGAGCTCCTACAATGAGCAGTTCTTC. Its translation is CASSLSGSSYNEQFF.

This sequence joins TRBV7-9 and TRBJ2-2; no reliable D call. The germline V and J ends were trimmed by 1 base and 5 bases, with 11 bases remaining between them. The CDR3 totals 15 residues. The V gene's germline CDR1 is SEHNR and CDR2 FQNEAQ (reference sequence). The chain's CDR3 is CASSLDWSNTGELFF. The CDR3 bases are TGTGCCAGCAGCTTAGATTGGAGCAATACCGGGGAGCTGTTTTTT.

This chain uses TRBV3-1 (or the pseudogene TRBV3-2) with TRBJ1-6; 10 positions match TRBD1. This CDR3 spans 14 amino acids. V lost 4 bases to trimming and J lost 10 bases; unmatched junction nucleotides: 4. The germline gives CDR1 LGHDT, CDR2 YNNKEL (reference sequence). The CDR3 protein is CASSRTGGWSPLHF. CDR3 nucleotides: TGTGCCAGCAGCCGGACAGGGGGATGGTCACCCCTCCACTTT.

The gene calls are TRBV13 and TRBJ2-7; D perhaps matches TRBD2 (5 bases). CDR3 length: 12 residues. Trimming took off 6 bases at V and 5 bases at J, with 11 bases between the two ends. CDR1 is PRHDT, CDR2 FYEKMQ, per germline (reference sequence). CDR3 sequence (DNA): TGTGCCAGCAGTTTTACTAGGCACGAGCAGTACGTC. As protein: CASSFTRHEQYV.

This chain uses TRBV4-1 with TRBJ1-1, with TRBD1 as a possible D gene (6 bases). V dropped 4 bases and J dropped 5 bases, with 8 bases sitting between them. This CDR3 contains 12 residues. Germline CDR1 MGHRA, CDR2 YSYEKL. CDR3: CASSLGQTEAFF. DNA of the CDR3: TGCGCCAGCAGCCTCGGACAGACTGAAGCTTTCTTT.